In its sample, the clone carrying this T cell receptor (beta chain) was seen a few times. The antigen remains unidentified. These data are taken from a study of T cell repertoires in cytomegalovirus infection. For the study at large: Indicated by public TCR beta signatures were CMV infection and matching HLA type.

One entry per CDR3 protein results from TCRdb running MiXCR on the reads. The sample shows roughly 730,000 distinct CDR3 sequences, about 30% of them seen only once. From germline, CDR1 is SGHTA and CDR2 FQGNSA. The ends were cut back, 4 bases at V and 2 bases at J, with 6 bases in the middle. CDR3 length: 13 amino acids. The origin of this receptor is a human donor in good health (CMV status not recorded). Some clones in this sample may be carry-over from other donors' samples. The V gene is TRBV7-2, the J gene TRBJ2-1, with D unclear. Sequencing used cultured PBMCs, obtained from culture after CMV antigen stimulation. The CDR3 loop is CASSSTPYNEQFF. As DNA, the CDR3 is TGTGCCAGCAGCTCGACACCCTACAATGAGCAGTTCTTC.